This TCR beta chain stems from a study of T cells after yellow fever vaccination. This clonotype was picked up a small number of times. The length of the CDR3 is 14 residues. With 6 bases clipped from V and 5 bases from J, the junction kept 8 bases outside the gene matches. In germline, CDR1 is MNHEY, CDR2 SMNVEV (reference sequence). 5'RACE template switching generated TCR cDNA, adding a universal primer site and UMIs. TCRdb independently ran MiXCR on the 5' RACE reads; one entry per CDR3 protein. The profile covers some 340,000 distinct CDR3 sequences, with around 11% appearing a single time and 3.3% taken by the ten largest.

The specimen was CD4+ T cells sorted from PBMCs, collected 45 days after the yellow fever booster vaccination. The V and J genes are TRBV27 and TRBJ2-5, with 8 bases that match TRBD2. The sequence came from a man aged 18 to 29 who received the YFV17D yellow fever vaccine. CDR3 in DNA: TGTGCCAGCAGATCTAGCGGGCGGGGGGAGACCCAGTACTTC. Its translation: CASRSSGRGETQYF.